A single sample is the source of the 21 T cell receptor beta chains below, sequenced in a study of T cells in tuberculosis. Assay used: immunoSEQ multiplex PCR; TCRdb lists only in-frame clones, some missing. This sample has about 20,000 clones; around 89% occur once, and the top ten carry around 15%. Sequenced material: PBMCs. These receptors were taken from a donor aged 10 to 29 with latent tuberculosis or without tuberculosis infection.

This chain joins TRBV28 and TRBJ2-7, with 8 bases lining up with TRBD2. With 4 bases clipped from V and 5 bases from J, the junction kept 10 bases outside the gene matches. Germline V lookup: CDR1 MDHEN, CDR2 SYDVKM. The CDR3 consists of 15 residues. The CDR3 sequence is CASSSNGGGFDEQYF. The CDR3, as DNA: TGTGCCAGCAGTTCAAACGGGGGGGGCTTTGACGAGCAGTACTTC.

This clone was counted only a few times. This sequence joins TRBV11-2 and TRBJ2-1, with a tentative D call TRBD2 (6 bases). Trimming removed 5 bases from V and 4 bases from J, with 15 bases in between. This CDR3 has 15 amino acids. Germline CDR1 SGHAT, CDR2 FQNNGV. CDR3: CASSKSGAKYNEQFF. CDR3 nucleotides: TGTGCCAGCAGCAAGTCGGGAGCCAAATACAATGAGCAGTTCTTC.

The chain recombines TRBV29-1 with TRBJ2-1, with a weak D call TRBD2 (6 bases). Trimming took 0 bases from V and 6 from J, leaving 9 bases between them. Germline lookup yields CDR1 SQVTM and CDR2 ANQGSEA. The CDR3 is made up of 13 amino acids. In DNA, the CDR3 is TGCAGCGTTGAAGATTCGACTAGCAATGAGCAGTTCTTC. Amino acid sequence: CSVEDSTSNEQFF.

The V gene is TRBV15, the J gene TRBJ2-5, with D perhaps TRBD1 (5 bases). V lost 0 bases to trimming and J lost 2 bases, with 10 bases between them. The CDR3 is 15 amino acids. From germline, CDR1 is LNHNV and CDR2 YYDKDF (reference sequence). DNA for the CDR3: TGTGCCACCAGCAGAGATTTCAGGGAACAAGAGACCCAGTACTTC. This encodes CATSRDFREQETQYF.

This chain links TRBV11-2 with TRBJ2-3, with a weak D call TRBD2 (6 bases). Germline CDR1 and CDR2: SGHAT and FQNNGV. CDR3 length: 15 residues. Trimming shortened V by 3 bases and J by 3 bases, and 13 bases separated the two germline ends. Here the CDR3 DNA reads TGTGCCAGCAGCTTCATCCGGGAGAGAACAGATACGCAGTATTTT. Protein sequence: CASSFIRERTDTQYF.

J is TRBJ2-1 and V is TRBV5-6; no reliable D call. Trimming stripped 7 bases from V and 4 bases from J, with 9 bases between. Germline CDR1 reads SGHDT; CDR2 reads YYEEEE. CDR3 length equals 12 residues. CDR3 amino acids: CASRHGYNEQFF. CDR3 coding DNA: TGTGCCAGCCGTCACGGTTACAATGAGCAGTTCTTC.

The DNA of the CDR3 is TGTGCCAGCAGAAAAACAGGGTATTTGCCTGAAGCTTTCTTT. Amino acids: CASRKTGYLPEAFF. V usage is TRBV11-2 and J usage is TRBJ1-1; TRBD1 might be the D (6 bases). The CDR3 runs 14 residues. Germline CDR1 SGHAT, CDR2 FQNNGV. The V end lost 6 bases, the J end lost 6 bases, and 17 bases lay between the germline ends.

The V and J genes are TRBV18 and TRBJ2-7; D unresolved. The CDR3 has 13 residues. CDR1 is KGHSH and CDR2 is LQKENI in the germline V gene. V was shortened by 3 bases and J by 2 bases, with 8 bases between the two germline ends. For the CDR3, the DNA is TGTGCCAGCTCACCGTCTCAGACCTACGAGCAGTACTTC. Amino acids: CASSPSQTYEQYF.

The rearrangement joins TRBV5-1 to TRBJ2-2; D might be TRBD2 (5 bases). This CDR3 region has 13 residues. Germline V gene sequence: CDR1 SGHRS, CDR2 YFSETQ. V was cut by 7 bases and J by 1 base, with 8 bases left in between. CDR3 sequence (DNA): TGCGCCAGCGGCCGGGGGAACACCGGGGAGCTGTTTTTT. Translated: CASGRGNTGELFF.

V gene TRBV7-2 combines with J gene TRBJ1-5; TRBD1 agrees at 7 bases. Germline V CDR1 and CDR2: SGHTA, FQGNSA. The CDR3 has 15 amino acids. V gave up 3 bases and J gave up 2 bases; unmatched junction bases: 4. The DNA for the CDR3 is TGTGCCAGCAGCTTGCAGGGGGAGGGCAATCAGCCCCAGCATTTT. Its protein is CASSLQGEGNQPQHF.

The chain has TRBV5-5 and TRBJ2-1; no clear D gene. CDR3 length equals 13 residues. Trimming pared 3 bases from V and 3 bases from J, leaving 7 bases between. Germline V gene sequence: CDR1 SGHKS, CDR2 YYEKEE (reference sequence). The CDR3, as DNA: TGTGCCAGCAGCTACCCGGTCTACAATGAGCAGTTCTTC. Translating it yields CASSYPVYNEQFF.

The rearrangement uses TRBV28 and TRBJ1-2; 9 nucleotides agree with TRBD1. CDR1 is MDHEN, CDR2 SYDVKM, per germline. The CDR3 runs to 14 residues. J was trimmed by 6 bases and V by 4 bases; bases with no gene match: 6. CDR3 nucleotides: TGTGCCAGCAGTTCCTGGACAGGGGCCCATGGCTACACCTTC. This gives the protein CASSSWTGAHGYTF.

V is TRBV10-3 and J is TRBJ1-5; D ambiguous. This CDR3 region has 13 residues. Germline V gene sequence: CDR1 ENHRY, CDR2 SYGVKD. The ends were cut back, 11 bases at V and 3 bases at J, with 14 bases in the middle. For the CDR3, the DNA is TGTGCCTCAAATGGGCTCCTCAATCAGCCCCAGCATTTT. Encoded protein: CASNGLLNQPQHF.

The chain links TRBV5-6 to TRBJ2-7; D not resolved. The germline V gene encodes CDR1 SGHDT and CDR2 YYEEEE. The length of the CDR3 is 15 residues. Trimming left V 3 bases short and J 5 bases short, with 18 bases between. As DNA, the CDR3 is TGTGCCAGCAGCTCCCCGACGGCAGGCTGGAACGAGCAGTACTTC. It encodes CASSSPTAGWNEQYF.

This sequence joins TRBV4-1 and TRBJ1-5; 9 bases line up with TRBD1. The V gene's germline CDR1 is MGHRA and CDR2 YSYEKL. The V gene end was trimmed by 3 bases and the J gene end by 2 bases; junction bases not matched to a gene: 8. This CDR3 has 17 amino acids. CDR3 loop: CASSQDRGGGGNQPQHF. CDR3 bases: TGCGCCAGCAGCCAGGACAGGGGCGGTGGAGGCAATCAGCCCCAGCATTTT.

This sequence joins TRBV25-1 and TRBJ2-5, with no clear D. Trimming left V 1 base short and J 5 bases short, with 14 bases between. CDR1 is MGHDK, CDR2 SYGVNS, per germline. The CDR3 loop spans 15 amino acids. The CDR3 nucleotides read TGTGCCAGCAGTGAATTTCAGGCCCCGGCTGAGACCCAGTACTTC. As protein: CASSEFQAPAETQYF.

The gene calls are TRBV13 and TRBJ2-1, with unresolved D. Germline CDR1 is PRHDT and CDR2 is FYEKMQ (reference sequence). V gave up 2 bases and J gave up 7 bases, with 15 bases separating them. This CDR3 region has 15 residues. CDR3 DNA sequence: TGTGCCAGCAGCTTATTCGGGTACCGCGGAAATGAGCAGTTCTTC. As protein: CASSLFGYRGNEQFF.

The V and J genes are TRBV2 and TRBJ1-1, with D unresolved. The CDR3 spans 17 residues. V was cut by 5 bases and J by 3 bases, with 22 bases left in between. The V gene's germline CDR1 is SNHLY and CDR2 FYNNEI. CDR3 loop: CASSPLPRPAGHTEAFF. The CDR3, as DNA: TGTGCCAGCAGTCCCCTCCCTCGCCCTGCTGGGCACACTGAAGCTTTCTTT. Complete variable domain (other parts from reference TRBV2 and TRBJ1-1): EPEVTQTPSHQVTQMGQEVILRCVPISNHLYFYWYRQILGQKVEFLVSFYNNEISEKSEIFDDQFSVERPDGSNFTLKIRSTKLEDSAMYFCASSPLPRPAGHTEAFFGQGTRLTVV.

V usage is TRBV7-6 and J usage is TRBJ2-2; D possibly corresponds to TRBD1 (6 bases). With 5 bases removed from V and 8 bases from J, the gap between germline ends came to 21 bases. Germline assignment: CDR1 SGHVS and CDR2 FNYEAQ. This CDR3 is built from 16 residues. CDR3 loop: CASSPLAGTSKGELFF. CDR3 sequence (DNA): TGTGCCAGCAGCCCCCTAGCAGGGACATCGAAGGGGGAGCTGTTTTTT. The full variable domain, with the rest looked up from reference TRBV7-6 and TRBJ2-2, is GAGVSQSPRYKVTKRGQDVALRCDPISGHVSLYWYRQALGQGPEFLTYFNYEAQQDKSGLPNDRFSAERPEGSISTLTIQRTEQRDSAMYRCASSPLAGTSKGELFFGEGSRLTVL.

This rearrangement joins TRBV19 to TRBJ2-7; D is uncertain. Looked up from germline, CDR1 is LNHDA and CDR2 is SQIVND (reference sequence). CDR3 length equals 14 residues. V was pared by 4 bases and J by 6 bases, with 16 bases between. Here the CDR3 reads CASSTYLGPREQYF. The CDR3 nucleotides are TGTGCCAGTAGTACATACCTAGGCCCCCGCGAGCAGTACTTC.

The CDR3 DNA is TGCGCCAGCAGCTTAACGGCAGGGGGTAATCAGCCCCAGCATTTT. It specifies CASSLTAGGNQPQHF. The chain combines TRBV5-1 with TRBJ1-5; 7 nucleotides match TRBD1. The trim removed 2 bases at V and 4 bases at J, leaving 6 bases unmatched. The V gene's germline CDR1 is SGHRS and CDR2 YFSETQ. This CDR3 is 15 amino acids long. The full variable domain, its missing parts supplied by reference TRBV5-1 and TRBJ1-5, is KAGVTQTPRYLIKTRGQQVTLSCSPISGHRSVSWYQQTPGQGLQFLFEYFSETQRNKGNFPGRFSGRQFSNSRSEMNVSTLELGDSALYLCASSLTAGGNQPQHFGDGTRLSIL.